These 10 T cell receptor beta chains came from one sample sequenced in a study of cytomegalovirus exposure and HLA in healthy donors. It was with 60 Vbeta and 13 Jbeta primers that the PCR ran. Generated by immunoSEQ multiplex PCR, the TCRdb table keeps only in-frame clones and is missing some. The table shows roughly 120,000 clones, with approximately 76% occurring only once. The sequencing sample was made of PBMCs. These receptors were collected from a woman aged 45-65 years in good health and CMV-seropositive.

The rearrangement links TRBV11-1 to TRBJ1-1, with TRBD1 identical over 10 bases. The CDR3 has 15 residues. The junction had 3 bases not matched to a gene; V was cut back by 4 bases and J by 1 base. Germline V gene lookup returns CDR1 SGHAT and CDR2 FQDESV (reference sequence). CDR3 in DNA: TGTGCCAGCAGCTGGGACAGGGGAAAGAACACTGAAGCTTTCTTT. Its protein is CASSWDRGKNTEAFF.

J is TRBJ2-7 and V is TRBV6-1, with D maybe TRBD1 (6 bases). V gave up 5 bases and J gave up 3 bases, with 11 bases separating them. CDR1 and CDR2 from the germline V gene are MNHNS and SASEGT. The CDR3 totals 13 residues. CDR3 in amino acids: CASSMTGSYEQYF. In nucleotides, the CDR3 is TGTGCCAGCAGTATGACAGGAAGCTACGAGCAGTACTTC.

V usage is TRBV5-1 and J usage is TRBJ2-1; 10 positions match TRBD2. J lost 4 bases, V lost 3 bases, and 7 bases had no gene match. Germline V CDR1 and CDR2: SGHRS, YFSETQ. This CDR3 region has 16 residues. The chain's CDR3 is CASSSGGLAEYNEQFF. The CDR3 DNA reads TGCGCCAGCAGCTCGGGCGGACTAGCGGAGTACAATGAGCAGTTCTTC.

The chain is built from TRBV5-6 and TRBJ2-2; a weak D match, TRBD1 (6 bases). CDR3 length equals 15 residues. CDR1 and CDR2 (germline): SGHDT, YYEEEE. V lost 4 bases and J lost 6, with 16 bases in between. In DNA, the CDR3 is TGTGCCAGCAGCCCTTGGGGGCGTATGGCCGGGGAGCTGTTTTTT. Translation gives CASSPWGRMAGELFF.

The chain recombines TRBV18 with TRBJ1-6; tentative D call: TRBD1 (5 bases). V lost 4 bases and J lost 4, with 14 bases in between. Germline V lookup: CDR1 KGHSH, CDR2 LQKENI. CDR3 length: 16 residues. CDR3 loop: CASSQDISAYNSPLHF. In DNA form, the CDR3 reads TGTGCCAGCTCACAGGACATCTCCGCATATAATTCACCCCTCCACTTT.

The CDR3 DNA is TGCGCCAGCAGTGAGTCTCTGGCTAGCACAGATACGCAGTATTTT. This translates into CASSESLASTDTQYF. The chain employs TRBV10-2 and TRBJ2-3; D remains unclear. Trimming cost V 0 bases and J 0 bases, with 7 bases left between them. This CDR3 has 15 amino acids. Per the germline V gene, CDR1 is WSHSY and CDR2 is SAAADI.

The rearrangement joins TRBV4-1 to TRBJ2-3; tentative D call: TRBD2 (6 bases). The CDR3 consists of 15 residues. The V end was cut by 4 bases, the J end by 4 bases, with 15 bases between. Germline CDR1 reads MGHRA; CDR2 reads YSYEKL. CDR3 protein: CASSLNLVAADTQYF. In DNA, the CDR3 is TGCGCCAGCAGCCTGAACCTGGTAGCGGCAGATACGCAGTATTTT.

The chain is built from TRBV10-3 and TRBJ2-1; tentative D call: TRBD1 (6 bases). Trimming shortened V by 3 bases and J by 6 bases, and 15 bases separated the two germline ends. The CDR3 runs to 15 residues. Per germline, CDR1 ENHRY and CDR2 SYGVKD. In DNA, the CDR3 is TGTGCCATCAGTGAAGGCAGGGGAATGACCAATGAGCAGTTCTTC. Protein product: CAISEGRGMTNEQFF.

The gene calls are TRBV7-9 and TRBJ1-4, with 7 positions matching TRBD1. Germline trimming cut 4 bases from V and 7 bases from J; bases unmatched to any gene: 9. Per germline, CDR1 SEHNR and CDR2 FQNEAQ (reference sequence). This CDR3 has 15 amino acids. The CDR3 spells CASSYSRGGSEKLFF. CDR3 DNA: TGTGCCAGCAGCTACTCGAGAGGGGGCAGTGAAAAACTGTTTTTT.

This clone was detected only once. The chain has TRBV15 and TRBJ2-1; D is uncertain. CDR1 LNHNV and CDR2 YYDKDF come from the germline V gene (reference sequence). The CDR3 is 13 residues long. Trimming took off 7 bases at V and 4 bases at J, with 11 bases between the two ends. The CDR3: CATKLREYNEQFF. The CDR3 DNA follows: TGTGCCACCAAGTTACGCGAATACAATGAGCAGTTCTTC.